One sample yielded the 21 T cell receptor beta chains listed below, sequenced in a study of T cells in Graves' hyperthyroidism and ophthalmopathy (dated by TCRdb to between 2018 and 2021). Library preparation used multiplex PCR. The sample was run on an Illumina HiSeq 2000. The TCR beta CDR3 regions were amplified from the RNA transcripts. For the first round of RT-PCR on the TCR CDR3, the HTBI primer set was used together with the Qiagen OneStep RT-PCR kit. The public reads were reprocessed in TCRdb via fastp at Q25 and MiXCR, keeping in-frame beta chains. Entries that share a CDR3 protein sequence are merged under the most common genes and DNA. Present in this sample are hundreds of thousands of distinct CDR3 sequences, approximately 40% of which were seen just once. Of the sample, 8.9% falls within the top ten clones. Material for sequencing was blood. All receptors come from a man between 18 and 35 years old with Graves' hyperthyroidism.

Comment on this clonotype: Just one base apart from a much larger clone, this may be a read error. The CDR3 does not close with the conserved phenylalanine or tryptophan, likely indicating a read error. The limits of the CDR3 on the DNA are not certain, so only TCRdb's listed CDR3 is given. The chain has TRBV10-3 and TRBJ1-2; the D call of TRBD1 is as the table states it, not checked on the DNA. The CDR3 spans 15 amino acids, including both terminal residues. Germline assignment: CDR1 ENHRY and CDR2 SYGVKD. The chain's CDR3 is CASSLGHTNAYGYTC.

This clonotype was picked up a small number of times. The rearrangement joins TRBV7-2 to TRBJ2-7; 8 nucleotides line up with TRBD2. This CDR3 region has 15 residues. Germline loops: CDR1 SGHTA, CDR2 FQGNSA. The J segment lost 6 bases and the V segment lost 4 bases, leaving 11 bases of the junction unmatched. The CDR3 sequence: CASSSLGSGRVEQYF. CDR3 coding DNA: TGTGCCAGCAGCTCCCTTGGGAGCGGGAGAGTCGAGCAGTACTTC. The whole variable domain, filled in from reference TRBV7-2 and TRBJ2-7, reads GAGVSQSPSNKVTEKGKDVELRCDPISGHTALYWYRQSLGQGLEFLIYFQGNSAPDKSGLPSDRFSAERTGGSVSTLTIQRTQQEDSAVYLCASSSLGSGRVEQYFGPGTRLTVT.

The V gene is TRBV6-5, the J gene TRBJ1-6; TRBD1 is a possible D gene (5 bases). Germline V gene sequence: CDR1 MNHEY, CDR2 SVGAGI. With 0 bases removed from V and 5 bases from J, the gap between germline ends came to 20 bases. The CDR3 spans 19 residues. The CDR3 nucleotides read TGTGCCAGCAGTTACTCGGTCGGGGGGGGGAGGAGCCATAATTCACCCCTCCACTTT. Protein: CASSYSVGGGRSHNSPLHF.

This clonotype was counted ten times or more. The chain carries TRBV7-9 and TRBJ2-5; the match to TRBD1 covers 8 bases. J was trimmed by 5 bases and V by 4 bases; bases with no gene match: 6. Looked up from germline, CDR1 is SEHNR and CDR2 is FQNEAQ (reference sequence). This CDR3 region has 14 residues. CDR3 in amino acids: CASSSGQGKETQYF. Here the CDR3 DNA reads TGTGCCAGCAGCTCCGGACAGGGCAAGGAGACCCAGTACTTC.

This chain uses TRBV7-2 with TRBJ1-3, with D hard to call. This CDR3 has 15 amino acids. Trimming left V 4 bases short and J 0 bases short, with 10 bases between. Germline V gene sequence: CDR1 SGHTA, CDR2 FQGNSA. The CDR3 DNA is TGTGCCAGCAGCTCGGGATACTCCTCTGGAAACACCATATATTTT. Translated: CASSSGYSSGNTIYF.

This chain joins TRBV5-5 and TRBJ2-5, with D perhaps TRBD1 (5 bases). This CDR3 has 14 residues. Trimming took off 3 bases at V and 4 bases at J, with 13 bases between the two ends. Per germline, CDR1 SGHKS and CDR2 YYEKEE (reference sequence). The CDR3 DNA is TGTGCCAGCAGCTCGCCCCAGGGATCAGAGACCCAGTACTTC. Translation gives CASSSPQGSETQYF.

This clonotype was recorded many times. The chain uses TRBV10-3 and TRBJ2-7; TRBD1 is a possible D gene (5 bases). Germline CDR1 ENHRY, CDR2 SYGVKD. Between the trimmed V and J ends, which lost 3 bases and 4 bases, there was a span of 10 bases. The CDR3 runs 13 residues. The CDR3 bases are TGTGCCATCAGTGACCACCGGACATACGAGCAGTACTTC. It specifies CAISDHRTYEQYF.

This clonotype was counted a few times. This sequence joins TRBV7-8 and TRBJ1-1; D may be TRBD1 (5 bases). V was trimmed by 5 bases and J by 5 bases, leaving 15 bases between them. CDR3 length: 14 amino acids. Germline assignment: CDR1 SGHVS and CDR2 FQNEAQ. The CDR3 coding sequence is TGTGCCAGCAGCCAAGAGGTGGGACCTACTGAAGCTTTCTTT. Protein product: CASSQEVGPTEAFF.

This clonotype has more than one count but fewer than ten. The chain couples TRBV9 to TRBJ2-7; D is tentatively TRBD1 or TRBD2 (5 bases each). The V end was cut by 5 bases, the J end by 0 bases, with 9 bases between. Germline V lookup: CDR1 SGDLS, CDR2 YYNGEE. CDR3 length: 13 amino acids. This chain's CDR3 is CASRGDDSYEQYF. The CDR3 nucleotides are TGTGCCAGCAGGGGGGACGACTCCTACGAGCAGTACTTC.

The V and J genes are TRBV5-1 and TRBJ1-1, with TRBD1 as a possible D gene (6 bases). The CDR3 spans 15 residues. CDR1 SGHRS and CDR2 YFSETQ come from the germline V gene. The ends were cut back, 7 bases at V and 0 bases at J, with 16 bases in the middle. The CDR3 sequence: CASQVGGRVNTEAFF. As DNA, the CDR3 is TGCGCCAGCCAGGTCGGGGGGCGAGTGAACACTGAAGCTTTCTTT.

This clonotype was counted ten times or more. The chain links TRBV14 to TRBJ2-7; weak D call: TRBD1 (6 bases). The germline V gene encodes CDR1 SGHDN and CDR2 FVKESK. The length of the CDR3 is 11 residues. The CDR3 is CASSQPLQGGV. Here the CDR3 DNA reads TGTGCCAGCAGCCAACCCCTACAGGGTGGCGTC.

This sequence joins TRBV25-1 and TRBJ1-2; the match to TRBD1 covers 12 bases. Per germline, CDR1 MGHDK and CDR2 SYGVNS. The length of the CDR3 is 13 residues. The V gene end was trimmed by 7 bases and the J gene end by 8 bases; junction bases not matched to a gene: 5. DNA for the CDR3: TGTGCCAGCACCCGGGACAGGGGGCGAGGCTACACCTTC. Translated: CASTRDRGRGYTF.

Notes on this clonotype: At one boundary the junction diverges from the germline segment, which might be a read error. This chain connects TRBV10-3 to TRBJ2-7, with 12 bases matching TRBD2. Germline V gene data show CDR1 as ENHRY and CDR2 as SYGVKD. The CDR3 loop spans 16 amino acids. The CDR3 DNA reads TGTGCCAGCAGTTACTCGACTAGCGGGAGATCCTACGAGCAGTACTTC. Protein product: CASSYSTSGRSYEQYF.

This clonotype has at least ten counts. The CDR3 coding sequence is TGTGCCAGCAGTTCGGACAGGGGGCACGGGGAGCTGTTTTTT. This encodes CASSSDRGHGELFF. The gene calls are TRBV2 and TRBJ2-2; TRBD1 aligns across 11 bases. Germline V gene data show CDR1 as SNHLY and CDR2 as FYNNEI. The CDR3 totals 14 residues. V lost 5 bases to trimming and J lost 7 bases; unmatched junction nucleotides: 3.

The chain carries TRBV9 and TRBJ1-1; D not certain. CDR1 SGDLS and CDR2 YYNGEE come from the germline V gene. This CDR3 has 17 amino acids. Trimming took off 4 bases at V and 4 bases at J, with 23 bases between the two ends. This chain's CDR3 is CASSLVCAALLCTEAFF. For the CDR3, the DNA is TGTGCCAGCAGCTTGGTTTGTGCGGCGCTTTTGTGCACTGAAGCTTTCTTT. The variable domain in full, completed from reference TRBV9 and TRBJ1-1, reads DSGVTQTPKHLITATGQRVTLRCSPRSGDLSVYWYQQSLDQGLQFLIQYYNGEERAKGNILERFSAQQFPDLHSELNLSSLELGDSALYFCASSLVCAALLCTEAFFGQGTRLTVV.

The rearrangement joins TRBV5-1 to TRBJ2-5; 10 nucleotides agree with TRBD1. The ends lost 9 bases at V and 1 base at J; junction bases unmatched: 21. The CDR3 sequence is 19 residues long. The germline gives CDR1 SGHRS, CDR2 YFSETQ. The CDR3 here is CATADGTGDETGPQETQYF. Written as DNA, the CDR3 is TGCGCCACCGCCGATGGGACAGGGGATGAAACGGGGCCCCAAGAGACCCAGTACTTC.

This clonotype has a handful of counts. The chain recombines TRBV7-2 with TRBJ2-7; no clear D gene. Germline V gene sequence: CDR1 SGHTA, CDR2 FQGNSA. V was trimmed by 6 bases and J by 1 base, leaving 16 bases between them. The CDR3 contains 15 residues. For the CDR3, the DNA is TGTGCCAGCAGAGGAATGGAGACTGAATCCTACGAGCAGTACTTC. It codes for CASRGMETESYEQYF.

This clonotype has more than one count but fewer than ten. The chain has TRBV7-2 and TRBJ2-7; perhaps TRBD1 as D (6 bases). In germline, CDR1 is SGHTA, CDR2 FQGNSA. There are 16 residues in the CDR3. The V and J ends lost 5 bases and 7 bases respectively, with 24 bases between them. The CDR3 region is CASSATVRYRETEQYF. DNA of the CDR3: TGTGCCAGCAGCGCAACTGTGAGATACAGGGAGACGGAGCAGTACTTC.

A word on this clonotype: One end of the junction is discordant with germline, which a read error may explain. The chain has TRBV6-5 and TRBJ2-6; D gene unclear. Germline V gives CDR1 MNHEY, CDR2 SVGAGI. The CDR3 has 13 residues. This CDR3 reads CAISALRANVLTF. The CDR3 nucleotides are TGTGCCATCAGTGCTCTCAGGGCCAACGTCCTGACTTTC.

A word on this clonotype: This sequence may be a read error, since a much larger clone differs from it by one base. The genes are TRBV20-1 and TRBJ2-7; maybe TRBD2 (5 bases). This CDR3 spans 14 amino acids. V was cut by 3 bases and J by 8 bases, with 20 bases left in between. Germline V gene lookup returns CDR1 DFQATT and CDR2 SNEGSKA (reference sequence). The CDR3 protein is CSASRLSGRYKQYF. In DNA, the CDR3 is TGCAGTGCTAGCCGCCTTTCGGGGAGATACAAGCAGTACTTC.

This clonotype was seen only a few times. The chain employs TRBV19 and TRBJ1-1; no clear D gene. The V end lost 7 bases, the J end lost 4 bases, and 13 bases lay between the germline ends. Germline V gives CDR1 LNHDA, CDR2 SQIVND (reference sequence). CDR3 length: 13 amino acids. The CDR3 spells CASTPDRTTEAFF. The CDR3 nucleotides are TGTGCCAGTACCCCGGACCGCACCACTGAAGCTTTCTTT.